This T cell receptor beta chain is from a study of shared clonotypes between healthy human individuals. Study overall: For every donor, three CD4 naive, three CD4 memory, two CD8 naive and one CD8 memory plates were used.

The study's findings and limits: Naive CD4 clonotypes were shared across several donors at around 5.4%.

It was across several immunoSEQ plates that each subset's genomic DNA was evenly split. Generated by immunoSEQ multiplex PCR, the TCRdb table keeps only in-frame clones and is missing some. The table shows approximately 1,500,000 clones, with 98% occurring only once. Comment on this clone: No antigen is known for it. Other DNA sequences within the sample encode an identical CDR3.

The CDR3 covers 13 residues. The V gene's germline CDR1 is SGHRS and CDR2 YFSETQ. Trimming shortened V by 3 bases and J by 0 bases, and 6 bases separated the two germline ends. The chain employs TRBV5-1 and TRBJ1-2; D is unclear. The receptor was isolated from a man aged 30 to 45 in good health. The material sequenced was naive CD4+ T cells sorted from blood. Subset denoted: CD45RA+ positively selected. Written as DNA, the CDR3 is TGCGCCAGCAGCTCCGGGACTAACTATGGCTACACCTTC. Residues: CASSSGTNYGYTF.